This TCR beta chain was observed in a study of radiation and T cells in renal cell carcinoma. Concerning this clone itself: The same CDR3 can be traced to other DNA sequences in this sample.

Sequencing used immunoSEQ multiplex PCR; TCRdb keeps in-frame clones, though not all of them. The data show about 76,000 clones, about nine tenths seen once. The time point was: blood 4 weeks post-SBRT, at nephrectomy. Treatment noted: 15 Gy SBRT to primary tumor, nephrectomy 4 weeks later. Nephrectomy followed 15 Gy stereotactic body radiation by 4 weeks. Trimming removed 2 bases from V and 2 bases from J, with 3 bases in between. This CDR3 spans 12 amino acids. Germline loops: CDR1 MDHEN, CDR2 SYDVKM. The receptor was isolated from a woman aged 70 to 79 with renal cell carcinoma. The chain combines TRBV28 with TRBJ1-1; unclear D gene. The sample here was blood, taken from a patient whose treatment included radiotherapy and nephrectomy. The CDR3 DNA reads TGTGCCAGCAGTTTACTCAACACTGAAGCTTTCTTT. This encodes CASSLLNTEAFF. The whole variable domain, remainder taken from reference TRBV28 and TRBJ1-1, is DVKVTQSSRYLVKRTGEKVFLECVQDMDHENMFWYRQDPGLGLRLIYFSYDVKMKEKGDIPEGYSVSREKKERFSLILESASTNQTSMYLCASSLLNTEAFFGQGTRLTVV.